A selection of T cell receptor beta chains follows, all from one sample in a study of cytomegalovirus exposure and HLA in healthy donors. Assay: immunoSEQ multiplex PCR; the TCRdb copy retains only in-frame clones and omits some. Of about 180,000 clones listed, 86% are singletons. The sequencing input was PBMCs. These receptors were taken from a man aged 18 to 30 in good health and CMV-seropositive. The CDR3 runs from the conserved cysteine through the conserved F or W. A D gene is named only where the DNA matches it firmly. Rows give clone size only sometimes, using once, few, many, or a class for an expanded clone.

CDR3	DNA	size	V	D	J
CASSEVQVNTEAFF	TGTGCCAGCAGCGAAGTACAGGTGAACACTGAAGCTTTCTTT	-	TRBV28	-	TRBJ1-1
CASSEARSYEQYF	TGTGCCAGCAGTGAAGCGCGGAGCTACGAGCAGTACTTC	-	TRBV6-1	-	TRBJ2-7
CASSRGLAGGLTDTQYF	TGCGCCAGCAGCCGAGGACTAGCGGGAGGGCTCACAGATACGCAGTATTTT	-	TRBV4-1	TRBD2	TRBJ2-3
CASSDAGQGIYGYTF	TGTGCCAGCAGTGACGCGGGACAGGGGATCTATGGCTACACCTTC	-	TRBV6-1	TRBD1	TRBJ1-2
CASSLPRQSTDTQYF	TGCGCCAGCAGCTTGCCCCGACAGAGCACAGATACGCAGTATTTT	-	TRBV5-1	-	TRBJ2-3
CASNRGLAGNANTGELFF	TGTGCCAGTAATAGGGGACTAGCGGGGAACGCGAACACCGGGGAGCTGTTTTTT	-	TRBV19	TRBD2	TRBJ2-2
CASSAGGADLYSNQPQHF	TGTGCCAGCAGCGCCGGAGGGGCAGACTTATATAGCAATCAGCCCCAGCATTTT	-	TRBV7-2	-	TRBJ1-5
CASSIKTGGSYEQYF	TGTGCCAGTAGCATAAAGACAGGGGGCTCCTACGAGCAGTACTTC	-	TRBV19	TRBD1	TRBJ2-7
CASSFSSGKVDTQYF	TGTGCCAGCAGCTTTTCTAGCGGGAAGGTAGATACGCAGTATTTT	-	TRBV7-6	TRBD2	TRBJ2-3
CASTLGTSHTDTQYF	TGTGCCAGTACCCTCGGGACTAGCCACACAGATACGCAGTATTTT	-	TRBV19	TRBD2	TRBJ2-3
CASSRGDRGLGANVLTF	TGTGCCAGCAGCCGAGGGGACAGGGGGCTTGGGGCCAACGTCCTGACTTTC	-	TRBV7-9	TRBD1	TRBJ2-6
CASSQDSTLAGNIQYF	TGCGCCAGCAGCCAAGACTCCACACTAGCGGGGAACATTCAGTACTTC	once	TRBV4-3	TRBD2	TRBJ2-4
CARDSGQESSYEQYF	TGTGCCAGGGACTCGGGACAGGAGAGCTCCTACGAGCAGTACTTC	-	TRBV27	TRBD1	TRBJ2-7
CASSQDHRQGMPPDTQYF	TGCGCCAGCAGCCAAGATCATCGGCAGGGGATGCCTCCAGATACGCAGTATTTT	-	TRBV4-3	-	TRBJ2-3
CASRGSVGLNNSPLHF	TGTGCCAGCCGGGGGTCAGTGGGGTTGAATAATTCACCCCTCCACTTT	-	TRBV7-2	-	TRBJ1-6
CSVEVAQGGTEAFF	TGCAGCGTTGAAGTGGCACAGGGAGGGACTGAAGCTTTCTTT	-	TRBV29-1	-	TRBJ1-1
CASSQTSGTGGDEQFF	TGCGCCAGCAGCCAAACCTCCGGGACAGGCGGGGATGAGCAGTTCTTC	-	TRBV4-3	TRBD1	TRBJ2-1
CASEGQNSPLHF	TGTGCCAGCGAGGGTCAGAATTCACCCCTCCACTTT	few	TRBV7-9	-	TRBJ1-6
CASSTPTSGTSYNEQFF	TGTGCCAGCAGCACCCCCACTAGCGGGACCTCCTACAATGAGCAGTTCTTC	-	TRBV9	TRBD2	TRBJ2-1
CASSTEGKGPSYEQYF	TGTGCCAGCAGCACCGAGGGCAAGGGCCCCTCCTACGAGCAGTACTTC	-	TRBV9	-	TRBJ2-7
CASSYGRWDQPQHF	TGTGCCAGCAGTTACGGGAGGTGGGATCAGCCCCAGCATTTT	few	TRBV6-6	-	TRBJ1-5
CASRRQVGSEAFF	TGTGCCAGCAGACGACAGGTAGGGTCTGAAGCTTTCTTT	once	TRBV7-9	-	TRBJ1-1
CASSYSWGLNTEAFF	TGTGCCAGCAGTTACTCGTGGGGGCTCAACACTGAAGCTTTCTTT	-	TRBV6-5	-	TRBJ1-1
CASSQYSTTSGQFF	TGTGCCAGCAGCCAATACAGTACCACTAGCGGGCAGTTCTTC	few	TRBV14	TRBD2	TRBJ2-1
CASSPRGREQYF	TGTGCCAGCAGCCCCCGCGGGCGGGAGCAGTACTTC	-	TRBV7-6	-	TRBJ2-7
CASSSRGVGTATEAFF	TGTGCCAGCAGCTCAAGAGGGGTAGGGACAGCCACTGAAGCTTTCTTT	-	TRBV7-8	TRBD1	TRBJ1-1
CASSHRRGDTQYF	TGCGCCAGCAGCCACCGCCGGGGGGATACGCAGTATTTT	-	TRBV4-1	-	TRBJ2-3
CASSLLTGQFF	TGTGCCAGCAGTTTGTTAACAGGGCAGTTCTTC	-	TRBV28	-	TRBJ2-1
CSAELAGVYNEQFF	TGCAGCGCCGAGCTAGCGGGAGTTTACAATGAGCAGTTCTTC	-	TRBV29-1	TRBD2	TRBJ2-1
CASSPYTDTQYF	TGTGCCAGCAGCCCTTACACAGATACGCAGTATTTT	-	TRBV7-2	-	TRBJ2-3
CASSPRLAGGRGTDTQYF	TGTGCCAGCAGCCCCCGACTAGCGGGGGGGCGGGGCACAGATACGCAGTATTTT	once	TRBV7-6	TRBD2	TRBJ2-3
CASRVTGTSSNEQFF	TGTGCTAGTAGGGTGACCGGGACTAGCTCCAATGAGCAGTTCTTC	-	TRBV12-5	TRBD2	TRBJ2-1
CASSLEGLAYHEQFF	TGTGCCAGCAGCTTAGAAGGACTAGCATATCATGAGCAGTTCTTC	once	TRBV7-6	TRBD2	TRBJ2-1
CASSLAPDTSYEQYF	TGTGCCAGCAGCTTAGCCCCGGACACCTCCTACGAGCAGTACTTC	-	TRBV7-6	-	TRBJ2-7
CASSPLDRGFYGYTF	TGTGCCAGCAGCCCTTTGGACAGGGGGTTCTATGGCTACACCTTC	-	TRBV5-5	TRBD1	TRBJ1-2
CASSPGLAGGQQFF	TGTGCCAGCAGCCCGGGACTAGCGGGAGGGCAACAGTTCTTC	-	TRBV5-4	TRBD2	TRBJ2-1
CASRAGQGAAGQYF	TGTGCCAGCAGAGCAGGACAGGGGGCCGCCGGGCAGTACTTC	-	TRBV6-1	TRBD1	TRBJ2-7
CASSLSGQLNTEAFF	TGTGCCAGCAGTCTTTCGGGACAGTTGAACACTGAAGCTTTCTTT	-	TRBV2	TRBD1	TRBJ1-1
CASSMTSGPYEQYF	TGTGCCAGTAGTATGACTTCAGGGCCCTACGAGCAGTACTTC	few	TRBV19	-	TRBJ2-7
CASSLAGASIMNTEAFF	TGTGCCAGCAGCTTAGCTGGGGCCTCCATAATGAACACTGAAGCTTTCTTT	-	TRBV7-2	-	TRBJ1-1
CASSLASGTSRNTQYF	TGCGCCAGCAGCTTGGCGTCCGGGACTAGTAGGAATACGCAGTATTTT	-	TRBV5-1	TRBD2	TRBJ2-3
CASIREAGLNYGYTF	TGTGCCAGTATTAGGGAGGCGGGTCTCAACTATGGCTACACCTTC	-	TRBV19	-	TRBJ1-2
CASSVGYGGSYEQYF	TGTGCCAGCAGCGTAGGGTACGGGGGATCCTACGAGCAGTACTTC	-	TRBV9	-	TRBJ2-7
CASSPPGGSLTDGYTF	TGTGCCAGCAGCCCCCCGGGGGGCTCATTAACAGATGGCTACACCTTC	-	TRBV14	-	TRBJ1-2
CASSRTGLKEKLFF	TGTGCCAGCAGCCGTACAGGGCTAAAGGAAAAACTGTTTTTT	-	TRBV7-9	-	TRBJ1-4
CASSPDSPTEAFF	TGTGCCAGCTCACCGGACTCACCCACTGAAGCTTTCTTT	-	TRBV18	-	TRBJ1-1
CASSQGSGSKGEAFF	TGTGCCAGCAGCCAAGGGTCAGGGTCGAAAGGTGAAGCTTTCTTT	-	TRBV4-2	-	TRBJ1-1
CASSVAPGHEQYF	TGTGCCAGCAGCGTAGCCCCAGGGCACGAGCAGTACTTC	-	TRBV9	-	TRBJ2-7
CASSYGLGPGMGSLNTEAFF	TGTGCCAGCAGTTACGGATTGGGTCCAGGGATGGGGTCTTTGAACACTGAAGCTTTCTTT	-	TRBV6-8	-	TRBJ1-1
CASIATDTQYF	TGTGCCAGCATCGCGACAGATACGCAGTATTTT	-	TRBV27	-	TRBJ2-3
CASSLVPGGYEQYF	TGCGCCAGCAGCTTGGTACCGGGGGGCTACGAGCAGTACTTC	-	TRBV5-1	TRBD2	TRBJ2-7
CASSPGSGLAAFF	TGCGCCAGCAGCCCCGGAAGTGGACTTGCAGCTTTCTTT	-	TRBV4-1	-	TRBJ1-1
CAWRRGGSTDTQYF	TGTGCCTGGAGGCGGGGGGGCAGCACAGATACGCAGTATTTT	-	TRBV30	TRBD2	TRBJ2-3
CASSLDRGLNYGYTF	TGTGCCAGCAGCTTGGACAGGGGGCTAAACTATGGCTACACCTTC	-	TRBV5-6	TRBD1	TRBJ1-2
CASSSIASLRETQYF	TGTGCCAGCAGTTCCATAGCGAGCCTTAGAGAGACCCAGTACTTC	once	TRBV28	-	TRBJ2-5
CASSFTGGWETQYF	TGTGCCAGCAGTTTTACAGGGGGCTGGGAGACCCAGTACTTC	-	TRBV27	TRBD1	TRBJ2-5
CASSLRGPSNTGELFF	TGTGCTAGCAGCTTGCGGGGGCCGTCGAATACCGGGGAGCTGTTTTTT	-	TRBV7-7	-	TRBJ2-2